The source of this T cell receptor (beta chain) is a study of post-analysis software for immune sequencing data. Study-level background: Disease courses included relapsing-remitting, secondary progressive and progressive-relapsing multiple sclerosis.

Sequencing libraries made from TCR beta cDNA carried unique molecular identifiers. It was from about 0.98 to 11 million T cells that some 500,000 cDNA molecules came. Using its own MiXCR run on the PCR reads, TCRdb lists one record per CDR3 protein. Here the sample spans hundreds of thousands of distinct CDR3 sequences, roughly 50% being singletons. CDR3 length: 15 amino acids. J gave up 4 bases and V 1 base, and 7 bases lay outside the gene matches. Germline loops: CDR1 MGHRA, CDR2 YSYEKL. This clonotype occurred a few times. Its antigen is still unknown. Points from the study as a whole: Versus controls, multiple sclerosis patients showed significantly lower diversity (normalized Chao1). In patients, TRBV5-6, TRBV5-1 and TRBV20-1 belonged to five TRBV segments found more frequently than in controls.

This receptor was identified in a girl aged 5 to 17 with multiple sclerosis. Sequencing input: blood. The chain carries TRBV4-1 and TRBJ2-7; TRBD1 matches 7 bases. This chain's CDR3 is CASSQAGQTSYEQYF. CDR3 in DNA: TGCGCCAGCAGCCAAGCGGGACAGACCTCTTACGAGCAGTACTTC.